A selection of T cell receptor beta chains follows, all from one sample in a study of shared clonotypes between healthy human individuals. Repertoires were generated with immunoSEQ multiplex PCR, while TCRdb's copy carries only in-frame clones and drops some. The sample has approximately 700,000 clones, roughly 72% seen once. What was sequenced was memory CD4+ T cells sorted from blood. The receptors stem from a woman aged 25 to 45 in good health. CDR3s include the opening cysteine and the closing phenylalanine or tryptophan. Each record gives: J gene, clone size, V gene, D gene, CDR3 length, CDR3 DNA, CDR3 protein. D genes are given only for firm matches. Rows give clone size only sometimes, using once, few, many, or a class for an expanded clone.

J: TRBJ2-3
size: .
V: TRBV5-1
D: .
length: 16
DNA: TGCGCCAGCAGCTTGGGGGCGGAGGGAGTTGGAGATACGCAGTATTTT
CDR3: CASSLGAEGVGDTQYF

J: TRBJ2-3
size: .
V: TRBV19
D: .
length: 14
DNA: TGTGCCAGTAGTATACGGACACCCAAAGATACGCAGTATTTT
CDR3: CASSIRTPKDTQYF

J: TRBJ2-1
size: few
V: TRBV5-1
D: TRBD1
length: 22
DNA: TGCGCCAGCAGCCCGATGGATTGGGGGACAGGGACCTGGCGGGTCCAATACAATGAGCAGTTCTTC
CDR3: CASSPMDWGTGTWRVQYNEQFF

J: TRBJ2-3
size: few
V: TRBV6-5
D: TRBD2
length: 16
DNA: TGTGCCAGCAGTTACTCCCGGACTAGCGGGAGAAATACGCAGTATTTT
CDR3: CASSYSRTSGRNTQYF

J: TRBJ2-2
size: .
V: TRBV7-6
D: TRBD2
length: 16
DNA: TGTGCCAGCAGCCCTAGGACTAGCACGAACACCGGGGAGCTGTTTTTT
CDR3: CASSPRTSTNTGELFF

J: TRBJ2-3
size: few
V: TRBV20-1
D: .
length: 11
DNA: TGCAGTGAGGGGGGCACAGATACGCAGTATTTT
CDR3: CSEGGTDTQYF

J: TRBJ1-1
size: .
V: TRBV7-2
D: .
length: 13
DNA: TGTGCGTCGGGGCTAGCGGAACACACTGAAGCTTTCTTT
CDR3: CASGLAEHTEAFF

J: TRBJ2-5
size: .
V: TRBV29-1
D: .
length: 13
DNA: TGCAGCGTCTCACGGGAGTCCCAAGAGACCCAGTACTTC
CDR3: CSVSRESQETQYF

J: TRBJ2-2
size: .
V: TRBV30
D: .
length: 16
DNA: TGTGCCTGGAGTGTACTACGACAGAGGAACACCGGGGAGCTGTTTTTT
CDR3: CAWSVLRQRNTGELFF

J: TRBJ2-1
size: .
V: TRBV28
D: TRBD2
length: 14
DNA: TGTGCCAGCAGCGGGACTATCGACTACAATGAGCAGTTCTTC
CDR3: CASSGTIDYNEQFF

J: TRBJ1-5
size: .
V: TRBV7-8
D: TRBD1
length: 16
DNA: TGTGCCAGCAGCTTAGAGCGCGTAGGGGGCGATCAGCCCCAGCATTTT
CDR3: CASSLERVGGDQPQHF

J: TRBJ2-7
size: .
V: TRBV7-9
D: TRBD2
length: 14
DNA: TGTGCCAGCAGCTTTGCGGGAGGGCAATACGAGCAGTACTTC
CDR3: CASSFAGGQYEQYF

J: TRBJ1-1
size: .
V: TRBV7-3
D: .
length: 14
DNA: TGTGCCAGCAGCTTAGACATTACGAACACTGAAGCTTTCTTT
CDR3: CASSLDITNTEAFF

J: TRBJ1-1
size: .
V: TRBV27
D: .
length: 16
DNA: TGTGCCAGCAGTTTAGAAGGAGGGGTGGTGAACACTGAAGCTTTCTTT
CDR3: CASSLEGGVVNTEAFF

J: TRBJ2-2
size: .
V: TRBV5-1
D: .
length: 12
DNA: TGCGCCAGCAGCTTCCAGACCGGGGAGCTGTTTTTT
CDR3: CASSFQTGELFF

J: TRBJ1-1
size: .
V: TRBV5-1
D: .
length: 14
DNA: TGCGCCAGCAGCTTGGGGACATTGAACACTGAAGCTTTCTTT
CDR3: CASSLGTLNTEAFF

J: TRBJ1-2
size: .
V: TRBV29-1
D: TRBD1
length: 13
DNA: TGCAGCGTCGAAAAACAGGGGTTCGAGGGCTACACCTTC
CDR3: CSVEKQGFEGYTF

J: TRBJ1-3
size: few
V: TRBV6-1
D: .
length: 15
DNA: TGTGCCAGCAGTGAGCAGGGCAACTCTGGAAACACCATATATTTT
CDR3: CASSEQGNSGNTIYF